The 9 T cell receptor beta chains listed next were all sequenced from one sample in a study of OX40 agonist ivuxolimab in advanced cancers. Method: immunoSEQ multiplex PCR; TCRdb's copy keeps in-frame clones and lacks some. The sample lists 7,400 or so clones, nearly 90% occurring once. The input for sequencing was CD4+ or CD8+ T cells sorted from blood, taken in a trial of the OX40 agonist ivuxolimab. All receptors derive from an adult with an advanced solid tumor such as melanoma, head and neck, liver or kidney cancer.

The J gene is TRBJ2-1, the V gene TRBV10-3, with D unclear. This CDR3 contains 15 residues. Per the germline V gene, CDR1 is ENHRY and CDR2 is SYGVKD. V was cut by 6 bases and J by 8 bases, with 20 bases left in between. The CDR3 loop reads CAIRTVGFGRDEQFF. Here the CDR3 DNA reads TGTGCCATCAGGACGGTTGGATTCGGTAGGGATGAGCAGTTCTTC.

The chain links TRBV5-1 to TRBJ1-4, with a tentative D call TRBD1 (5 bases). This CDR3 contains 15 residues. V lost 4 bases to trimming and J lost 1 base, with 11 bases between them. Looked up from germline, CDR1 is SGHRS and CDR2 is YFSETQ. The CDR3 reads CASSRLGVTNEKLFF. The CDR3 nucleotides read TGCGCCAGCAGCCGTTTGGGGGTAACTAATGAAAAACTGTTTTTT. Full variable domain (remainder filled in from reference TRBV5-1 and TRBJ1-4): KAGVTQTPRYLIKTRGQQVTLSCSPISGHRSVSWYQQTPGQGLQFLFEYFSETQRNKGNFPGRFSGRQFSNSRSEMNVSTLELGDSALYLCASSRLGVTNEKLFFGSGTQLSVL.

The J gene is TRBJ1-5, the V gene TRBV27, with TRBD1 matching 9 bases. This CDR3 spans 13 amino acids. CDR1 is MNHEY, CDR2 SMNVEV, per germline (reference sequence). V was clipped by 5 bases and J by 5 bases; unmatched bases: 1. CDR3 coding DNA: TGTGCCAGCAGTAGACAGGGGGATCAGCCCCAGCATTTT. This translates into CASSRQGDQPQHF.

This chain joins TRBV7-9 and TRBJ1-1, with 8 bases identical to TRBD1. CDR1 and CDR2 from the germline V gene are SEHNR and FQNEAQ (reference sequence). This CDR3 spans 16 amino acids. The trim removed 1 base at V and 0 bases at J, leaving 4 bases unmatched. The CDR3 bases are TGTGCCAGCAGCTTAGAAACAGGGGGAGTGAACACTGAAGCTTTCTTT. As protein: CASSLETGGVNTEAFF.

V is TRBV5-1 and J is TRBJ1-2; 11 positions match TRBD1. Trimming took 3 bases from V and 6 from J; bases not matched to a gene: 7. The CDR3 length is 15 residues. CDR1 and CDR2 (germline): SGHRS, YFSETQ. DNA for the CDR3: TGCGCCAGCAGCTCGTCCGGGACAGGGGGGGATGGCTACACCTTC. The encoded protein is CASSSSGTGGDGYTF.

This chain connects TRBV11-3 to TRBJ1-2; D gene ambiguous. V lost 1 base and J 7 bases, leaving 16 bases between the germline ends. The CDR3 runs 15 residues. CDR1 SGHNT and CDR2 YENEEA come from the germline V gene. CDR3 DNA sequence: TGTGCCAGCAGCTTAGGGGGAGCGGGGATCCGTGGCTACACCTTC. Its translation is CASSLGGAGIRGYTF. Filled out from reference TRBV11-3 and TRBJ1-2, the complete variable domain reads EAGVVQSPRYKIIEKKQPVAFWCNPISGHNTLYWYLQNLGQGPELLIRYENEEAVDDSQLPKDRFSAERLKGVDSTLKIQPAELGDSAVYLCASSLGGAGIRGYTFGSGTRLTVV.

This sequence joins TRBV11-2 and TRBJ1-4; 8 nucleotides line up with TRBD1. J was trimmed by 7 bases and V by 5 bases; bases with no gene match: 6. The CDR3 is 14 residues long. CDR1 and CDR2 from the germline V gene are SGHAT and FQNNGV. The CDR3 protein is CASSRTGTGEKLFF. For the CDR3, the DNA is TGTGCCAGCAGCCGGACAGGGACCGGTGAAAAACTGTTTTTT.

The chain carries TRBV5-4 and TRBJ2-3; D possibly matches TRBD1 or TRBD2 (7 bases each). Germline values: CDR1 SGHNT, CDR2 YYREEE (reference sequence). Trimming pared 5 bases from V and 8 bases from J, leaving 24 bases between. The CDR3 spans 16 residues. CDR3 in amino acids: CASRSGGAGSSGTQYF. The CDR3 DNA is TGTGCCAGCAGGTCAGGGGGGGCGGGAAGCTCTGGTACGCAGTATTTT. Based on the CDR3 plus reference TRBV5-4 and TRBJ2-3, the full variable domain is ETGVTQSPTHLIKTRGQQVTLRCSSQSGHNTVSWYQQALGQGPQFIFQYYREEENGRGNFPPRFSGLQFPNYSSELNVNALELDDSALYLCASRSGGAGSSGTQYFGPGTRLTVL.

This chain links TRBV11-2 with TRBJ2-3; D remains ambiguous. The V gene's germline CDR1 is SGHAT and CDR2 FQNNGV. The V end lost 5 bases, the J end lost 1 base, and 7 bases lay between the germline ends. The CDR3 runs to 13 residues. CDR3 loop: CASSAAGTDTQYF. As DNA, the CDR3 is TGTGCCAGCAGCGCCGCGGGCACAGATACGCAGTATTTT.